The sequence of this T cell receptor (beta chain) was determined in a study of blood T cell repertoires in COVID-19. Overall study context: The origin of the acute and convalescent COVID-19 samples was the United States, Italy and Spain. Sources were T cells, B-cell-depleted T cells, or PBMCs; the material itself was cDNA or gDNA.

Per germline, CDR1 MDHEN and CDR2 SYDVKM. Trimming removed 3 bases from V and 2 bases from J, with 8 bases in between. CDR3 size: 14 residues. Authors' processing steps: Amplification of reference gene primers provided the estimated nucleated cell counts. Produced via immunoSEQ multiplex PCR; TCRdb's table is partial and in-frame only. The V and J calls and the clone size are those of that table, but D and trimming were determined from the DNA. The table includes approximately 200,000 clones, approximately 88% detected once. Assignment of participants to cohorts was predicated upon participant-reported clinical history.

The sequence was obtained from a woman aged 25 to 39 who had recovered from COVID-19. The specimen sequenced was PBMCs or T cells enriched from blood (not recorded which). The chain is built from TRBV28 and TRBJ1-3, with no clear D. CDR3: CASSFRGAGNTIYF. The CDR3 bases are TGTGCCAGCAGTTTTCGGGGTGCTGGAAACACCATATATTTT.